Following are 19 T cell receptor beta chains from one sample sequenced in a study of blood T cell repertoires in COVID-19. Repertoires were generated with immunoSEQ multiplex PCR, while TCRdb's copy carries only in-frame clones and drops some. This table holds around 700,000 clones, approximately 90% found once. The sequenced material came from peripheral blood. These receptors were collected from a woman in her late teens or twenties with acute or convalescent COVID-19.

This clone came up once. The chain uses TRBV4-1 and TRBJ2-3; 7 bases fit TRBD2. Germline V CDR1 and CDR2: MGHRA, YSYEKL. This CDR3 is built from 15 residues. The J segment lost 9 bases and the V segment lost 3 bases, leaving 12 bases of the junction unmatched. CDR3 protein: CASSQLGLGAGTQYF. The CDR3 DNA is TGCGCCAGCAGCCAGCTTGGACTAGGGGCGGGCACGCAGTATTTT.

The genes are TRBV6-5 and TRBJ2-1; TRBD2 aligns across 13 bases. The CDR3 consists of 15 residues. Germline trimming cut 6 bases from V and 9 bases from J; bases unmatched to any gene: 8. Per germline, CDR1 MNHEY and CDR2 SVGAGI. CDR3 sequence reads: CASSQGTSGVVEQFF. As DNA, the CDR3 is TGTGCCAGCAGCCAAGGGACTAGCGGGGTTGTTGAGCAGTTCTTC.

This rearrangement joins TRBV3-1 (or the pseudogene TRBV3-2) to TRBJ2-7; maybe TRBD1 (6 bases). Germline values: CDR1 LGHDT, CDR2 YNNKEL (reference sequence). The CDR3 consists of 15 residues. V was cut by 5 bases and J by 2 bases, with 16 bases left in between. In DNA form, the CDR3 reads TGTGCCAGCAGCTCCCCCGAGACAGGAGCCTACGAGCAGTACTTC. It specifies CASSSPETGAYEQYF.

The rearrangement uses TRBV19 and TRBJ2-2; 7 bases are a match to TRBD2. Trimming at V came to 8 bases and at J to 5 bases, leaving 11 bases not matched to a gene. The CDR3 has 15 residues. The V gene's germline CDR1 is LNHDA and CDR2 SQIVND (reference sequence). The CDR3 protein is CASARTQGGTGELFF. The CDR3 DNA sequence: TGTGCCAGTGCAAGGACTCAGGGAGGGACCGGGGAGCTGTTTTTT. Full variable domain (remainder filled in from reference TRBV19 and TRBJ2-2): DGGITQSPKYLFRKEGQNVTLSCEQNLNHDAMYWYRQDPGQGLRLIYYSQIVNDFQKGDIAEGYSVSREKKESFPLTVTSAQKNPTAFYLCASARTQGGTGELFFGEGSRLTVL.

The V call is TRBV28, the J call TRBJ2-1; TRBD2 agrees at 11 bases. J was trimmed by 7 bases and V by 10 bases; bases with no gene match: 12. This CDR3 has 15 residues. From germline, CDR1 is MDHEN and CDR2 SYDVKM. CDR3 nucleotide sequence: TGTGCCATCTCTAGCGGGGGGAAGCCTACAAATGAGCAGTTCTTC. Protein product: CAISSGGKPTNEQFF.

The chain joins TRBV4-1 to TRBJ2-1; 7 bases agree with TRBD2. Germline CDR1 is MGHRA and CDR2 is YSYEKL. The CDR3 is 14 residues long. Unmatched junction bases numbered 6, after V lost 1 base and J lost 9 bases. The CDR3 sequence: CASSQASGAVEQFF. CDR3 coding DNA: TGCGCCAGCAGCCAAGCCAGCGGGGCGGTTGAGCAGTTCTTC.

The J gene is TRBJ1-3, the V gene TRBV4-3, with TRBD1 identical over 8 bases. The CDR3 runs 18 residues. Germline V lookup: CDR1 LGHNA, CDR2 YSLEER. Trimming at V came to 0 bases and at J to 4 bases, leaving 11 bases not matched to a gene. Here the CDR3 reads CASSQDQGAGVIGNTIYF. The CDR3 region has the DNA TGCGCCAGCAGCCAAGATCAGGGGGCAGGGGTAATCGGAAACACCATATATTTT.

The chain couples TRBV30 to TRBJ1-3; D remains unclear. The germline V and J ends were trimmed by 3 bases and 0 bases, with 18 bases remaining between them. This CDR3 region has 17 residues. The V gene's germline CDR1 is GTSNPN and CDR2 SVGIG (reference sequence). The CDR3 spells CAWSPPDIGLSGNTIYF. The CDR3 nucleotides are TGTGCCTGGAGCCCTCCTGATATCGGACTCTCTGGAAACACCATATATTTT.

The chain links TRBV7-2 to TRBJ2-1, with D tentatively TRBD1 (6 bases). Between the trimmed V and J ends, which lost 4 bases and 0 bases, there was a span of 13 bases. The CDR3 loop spans 16 amino acids. The germline V gene encodes CDR1 SGHTA and CDR2 FQGNSA. The CDR3 is CASSSQRGSSYNEQFF. As DNA, the CDR3 is TGTGCCAGCAGCTCCCAGAGGGGGAGCTCCTACAATGAGCAGTTCTTC.

V gene TRBV7-9 combines with J gene TRBJ2-7; 7 bases match TRBD1. V shed 1 base, J shed 0 bases, and the junction held 6 bases outside the gene matches. This CDR3 spans 16 amino acids. The germline gives CDR1 SEHNR, CDR2 FQNEAQ (reference sequence). For the CDR3, the DNA is TGTGCCAGCAGCTTAGTGGACAGACAGGGCTCCTACGAGCAGTACTTC. Translating gives CASSLVDRQGSYEQYF.

The chain joins TRBV5-4 to TRBJ1-1; no firm D call. V lost 3 bases to trimming and J lost 4 bases, with 10 bases between them. Germline loops: CDR1 SGHNT, CDR2 YYREEE (reference sequence). The CDR3 is 13 amino acids. The CDR3: CASSSDGVTEAFF. CDR3 DNA: TGTGCCAGCAGCTCGGACGGGGTCACTGAAGCTTTCTTT.

The chain couples TRBV2 to TRBJ1-1, with 9 bases lining up with TRBD1. The CDR3 is made up of 12 amino acids. Germline CDR1 and CDR2: SNHLY and FYNNEI. V shed 5 bases and J 11 bases; nucleotides not matched to a gene: 6. The CDR3 coding sequence is TGTGCCAGCAGTCCCGGACAGGGGTTGGCTTTCTTT. This encodes CASSPGQGLAFF.

The V call is TRBV9, the J call TRBJ2-1; D may be TRBD2 (5 bases). The length of the CDR3 is 16 residues. The germline V gene encodes CDR1 SGDLS and CDR2 YYNGEE. V was trimmed by 0 bases and J by 6 bases, leaving 16 bases between them. CDR3 amino acids: CASSVGRAARFNEQFF. In DNA, the CDR3 is TGTGCCAGCAGCGTAGGGCGGGCGGCTAGGTTCAATGAGCAGTTCTTC.

The V and J genes are TRBV29-1 and TRBJ2-7, with 8 bases identical to TRBD1. Germline V gene data show CDR1 as SQVTM and CDR2 as ANQGSEA. The CDR3 is 15 residues long. Trimming removed 4 bases from V and 12 bases from J; junction bases left unmatched: 20. Here the CDR3 DNA reads TGCAGCGTTGTCGATAGGTCTGAGACAGGGGCCCAGGGGTACTTC. It translates to CSVVDRSETGAQGYF.

This rearrangement joins TRBV6-6 to TRBJ1-2; TRBD1 might be the D (5 bases). CDR1 MNHNY and CDR2 SVGAGI come from the germline V gene (reference sequence). The CDR3 consists of 13 residues. Deletions cut 4 bases from V and 1 base from J, with 7 bases between. The CDR3 sequence is CASSLTDNYGYTF. The DNA of the CDR3 is TGTGCCAGCAGTTTGACAGATAACTATGGCTACACCTTC.

The CDR3 here is CASSFLGQGADEQYF. CDR3 sequence (DNA): TGTGCCAGCAGTTTTTTAGGACAGGGGGCAGACGAGCAGTACTTC. J is TRBJ2-7 and V is TRBV28, with 11 bases matching TRBD1. The J segment lost 5 bases and the V segment lost 3 bases, leaving 6 bases of the junction unmatched. Per germline, CDR1 MDHEN and CDR2 SYDVKM. CDR3 length: 15 residues.

Comment on this clone: A junction end diverges from the germline sequence, so it may reflect a read error. The V gene is TRBV6-1, the J gene TRBJ1-2; TRBD1 agrees at 9 bases. Germline CDR1 is MNHNS and CDR2 is SASEGT. The CDR3 is made up of 12 amino acids. DNA of the CDR3: TGTGCCAGCAGCCAGGGACAGGGAATTAACGCCTTC. Its protein product is CASSQGQGINAF.

J is TRBJ2-5 and V is TRBV5-5; tentatively, D is TRBD2 (6 bases). Germline loops: CDR1 SGHKS, CDR2 YYEKEE (reference sequence). V was trimmed by 2 bases and J by 4 bases, leaving 12 bases between them. The CDR3 loop spans 14 amino acids. Here the CDR3 DNA reads TGTGCCAGCAGCTTTACCTTGGGGGGAGAGACCCAGTACTTC. The encoded protein is CASSFTLGGETQYF.

The V call is TRBV18, the J call TRBJ1-3; D unclear. Germline V gives CDR1 KGHSH, CDR2 LQKENI. This CDR3 comprises 17 residues. Between the trimmed V and J ends, which lost 0 bases and 1 base, there was a span of 13 bases. CDR3 nucleotides: TGTGCCAGCTCACCACCGGAGAGGCCCGCATCTGGAAACACCATATATTTT. This encodes CASSPPERPASGNTIYF.